The 18 T cell receptor beta chains below all came from one sample that was sequenced in a study of T cell responses to AZD1222 COVID-19 vaccine. Here immunoSEQ multiplex PCR was the method, and the copy in TCRdb shows in-frame clones only, minus some. This table holds 100,000 or so clones, roughly 90% found once. Sample: peripheral blood, taken on day 0 of AZD1222 vaccination. These receptors were obtained from an adult in good health.

V and J are TRBV3-1 (or the pseudogene TRBV3-2) and TRBJ1-5; D gene unclear. The CDR3 has 14 amino acids. Germline CDR1 and CDR2: LGHDT and YNNKEL (reference sequence). Trimming shortened V by 1 base and J by 3 bases, and 7 bases separated the two germline ends. The CDR3 DNA is TGTGCCAGCAGCCAAGGCCTGATCAATCAGCCCCAGCATTTT. The encoded protein is CASSQGLINQPQHF.

A single count supports this clone. CDR3 DNA: TGTGCCAGCCGTAGGGAGTATGGCTACACCTTC. The encoded protein is CASRREYGYTF. The rearrangement uses TRBV19 and TRBJ1-2; D call uncertain. V lost 9 bases to trimming and J lost 5 bases, with 10 bases between them. The CDR3 is 11 residues long. The germline CDR1 and CDR2 sequences are LNHDA and SQIVND (reference sequence).

The table lists this clone with a count of one. For the CDR3, the DNA is TGTGCCAGCGGGGGACCTGGTACGCAGTATTTT. This gives the protein CASGGPGTQYF. The J gene is TRBJ2-3, the V gene TRBV10-3, with 7 bases fitting TRBD2. Germline V lookup: CDR1 ENHRY, CDR2 SYGVKD. This CDR3 region has 11 residues. V lost 10 bases and J lost 8; bases outside the gene matches: 6.

The chain uses TRBV4-3 and TRBJ2-3; 13 bases are shared with TRBD2. V shed 3 bases and J 4 bases; nucleotides not matched to a gene: 4. Germline assignment: CDR1 LGHNA and CDR2 YSLEER. The CDR3 covers 16 residues. The CDR3 spells CASSQVTSGGADTQYF. Here the CDR3 DNA reads TGCGCCAGCAGCCAGGTTACTAGCGGGGGGGCAGATACGCAGTATTTT.

This chain links TRBV5-1 with TRBJ2-4; 12 positions agree with TRBD1. Germline CDR1 SGHRS, CDR2 YFSETQ. The V gene end was trimmed by 4 bases and the J gene end by 1 base; junction bases not matched to a gene: 3. The CDR3 has 16 amino acids. CDR3 amino acids: CASSPGQGAAKNIQYF. The CDR3 region has the DNA TGCGCCAGCAGCCCGGGACAGGGGGCGGCCAAAAACATTCAGTACTTC.

This chain links TRBV24-1 with TRBJ2-5; 7 positions agree with TRBD1. There are 16 residues in the CDR3. The V and J ends lost 4 bases and 2 bases, in that order; junction bases with no gene match: 9. Germline V CDR1 and CDR2: KGHDR, SFDVKD. The CDR3 is CATSDPMTGSQETQYF. CDR3 coding DNA: TGTGCCACCAGTGACCCCATGACAGGGTCGCAAGAGACCCAGTACTTC.

This chain connects TRBV6-2 or TRBV6-3 to TRBJ2-7; 10 bases agree with TRBD2. The trim removed 6 bases at V and 2 bases at J, leaving 13 bases unmatched. The germline V gene has CDR1 MNHEY and CDR2 SVGEGT. The CDR3 has 17 amino acids. The CDR3 region has the DNA TGTGCCAGCAGCCCCCTAATACTAGCGGGGATTGCCTACGAGCAGTACTTC. It codes for CASSPLILAGIAYEQYF.

The chain carries TRBV23-1 and TRBJ2-1, with TRBD2 matching over 9 bases. TRBV23-1 has ORF status, its function being uncertain. V dropped 4 bases and J dropped 4; count of bases not matched to a gene: 8. The CDR3 has 16 residues. CDR3 DNA: TGCGCCAGCAGTCGGAGGAGCGGGAGGTTGTACAATGAGCAGTTCTTC. Amino acids: CASSRRSGRLYNEQFF.

The chain is built from TRBV19 and TRBJ2-1; 11 nucleotides align to TRBD2. Germline V lookup: CDR1 LNHDA, CDR2 SQIVND (reference sequence). The CDR3 is 14 residues long. V dropped 8 bases and J dropped 4; count of bases not matched to a gene: 4. CDR3 DNA: TGTGCCAGTTCCCTAGCGGGGGGATACAATGAGCAGTTCTTC. Amino acids: CASSLAGGYNEQFF.

The chain joins TRBV28 to TRBJ2-7; 9 bases line up with TRBD1. Germline trimming cut 5 bases from V and 1 base from J; bases unmatched to any gene: 6. Germline V gene sequence: CDR1 MDHEN, CDR2 SYDVKM. This CDR3 spans 15 amino acids. The chain's CDR3 is CASSPPGTGSYEQYF. As DNA, the CDR3 is TGTGCCAGCAGTCCGCCCGGGACAGGGTCCTACGAGCAGTACTTC.

J is TRBJ2-5 and V is TRBV21-1; TRBD1, the D gene given by the table, was not confirmed from the DNA. TRBV21-1 is recorded as a pseudogene. CDR3 length equals 18 residues. In DNA form, the CDR3 reads TGTGCCAGCAGCAAAGCCCGCCGAGGACAGGGGCACCAAGAGACCCAGTACTTC. As protein: CASSKARRGQGHQETQYF.

The rearrangement uses TRBV19 and TRBJ2-3; 10 bases align to TRBD1. V was pared by 6 bases and J by 4 bases, with 1 base of the junction left unmatched. Per the germline V gene, CDR1 is LNHDA and CDR2 is SQIVND (reference sequence). CDR3 size: 13 residues. CDR3 in amino acids: CASSDRGPDTQYF. The CDR3 DNA reads as TGTGCCAGTAGCGACAGGGGGCCAGATACGCAGTATTTT.

V gene TRBV7-2 combines with J gene TRBJ2-2; D gene uncertain. The CDR3 is 14 amino acids. The V gene's germline CDR1 is SGHTA and CDR2 FQGNSA. Trimming left V 5 bases short and J 7 bases short, with 14 bases between. CDR3 amino acids: CASSPPGQDGELFF. Here the CDR3 DNA reads TGTGCCAGCAGCCCCCCGGGCCAGGACGGGGAGCTGTTTTTT.

The gene calls are TRBV19 and TRBJ1-3; D ambiguous. The germline CDR1 and CDR2 sequences are LNHDA and SQIVND (reference sequence). V lost 5 bases and J 2 bases, leaving 13 bases between the germline ends. The CDR3 runs to 15 residues. The CDR3 DNA sequence: TGTGCCAGTAGTCCCGGAAAGCAGACTGGAAACACCATATATTTT. Translation: CASSPGKQTGNTIYF.

V is TRBV7-2 and J is TRBJ2-5; D tentatively reads TRBD1 or TRBD2 (6 bases each). Germline V gene sequence: CDR1 SGHTA, CDR2 FQGNSA. V lost 1 base, J lost 2 bases, and 11 bases lay in between. This CDR3 has 15 amino acids. The DNA for the CDR3 is TGTGCCAGCAGCTTAGACGGGGGCCCTCAAGAGACCCAGTACTTC. It codes for CASSLDGGPQETQYF.

The chain uses TRBV25-1 and TRBJ1-3; D uncertain. V lost 6 bases, J lost 2 bases, and 11 bases lay in between. The CDR3 spans 14 residues. Germline values: CDR1 MGHDK, CDR2 SYGVNS. The CDR3 sequence: CASRGWGAGNTIYF. In DNA, the CDR3 is TGTGCCAGCAGGGGTTGGGGAGCTGGAAACACCATATATTTT.

The chain couples TRBV11-3 to TRBJ1-1; 8 nucleotides line up with TRBD1. V lost 5 bases, J lost 5 bases, and 7 bases stayed unmatched. Germline V CDR1 and CDR2: SGHNT, YENEEA. This CDR3 is 14 amino acids long. CDR3 protein: CASSPGTGETEAFF. The DNA for the CDR3 is TGTGCCAGCAGCCCCGGGACAGGCGAGACTGAAGCTTTCTTT.

The chain recombines TRBV6-4 with TRBJ2-6; D is ambiguous. Between the trimmed V and J ends, which lost 10 bases and 0 bases, there was a span of 10 bases. Germline V gene data show CDR1 as MRHNA and CDR2 as SNTAGT. The CDR3 length is 14 residues. The CDR3 sequence is CATCPSSGANVLTF. CDR3 bases: TGTGCCACCTGTCCCAGCTCTGGGGCCAACGTCCTGACTTTC.